Shown below are 8 T cell receptor beta chains from a single sample sequenced in a study of shared clonotypes between healthy human individuals (dated by TCRdb to about 2020). The library came from the immunoSEQ multiplex PCR assay. TCRdb holds this immuneACCESS table with in-frame rearrangements only. Some clones are missing; in checked studies, unresolved V genes explain under half, and the rest has no known cause. A total of 740,000 or so clones appear in this sample, about three quarters of them only once. The ten largest clones take up 1.5% to 2% of the sample. Sequencing was performed on memory CD4+ T cells sorted from blood. Taken with the paper, the label for cell subset or site translates to: CD45RA-negative fraction. The receptors were sampled from a woman between 25 and 40 years old in good health.

V is TRBV19 and J is TRBJ2-3, with 8 nucleotides matching TRBD2. This CDR3 has 14 amino acids. CDR1 is LNHDA and CDR2 is SQIVND in the germline V gene (reference sequence). V was clipped by 9 bases and J by 0 bases; unmatched bases: 5. CDR3 sequence: CASKREPSTDTQYF. For the CDR3, the DNA is TGTGCCAGCAAGCGGGAGCCGAGCACAGATACGCAGTATTTT.

The chain recombines TRBV5-8 with TRBJ2-7, with 7 bases fitting TRBD1. The V segment lost 4 bases and the J segment 3 bases; nucleotides outside the gene matches: 4. The CDR3 loop spans 13 amino acids. Germline values: CDR1 SGHTS, CDR2 YDEGEE. CDR3 in amino acids: CASSEDRNYEQYF. The CDR3 nucleotides read TGTGCCAGCAGCGAGGACAGGAACTACGAGCAGTACTTC.

The rearrangement uses TRBV28 and TRBJ2-7; D remains ambiguous. This CDR3 is 12 amino acids long. The V gene lost 6 bases and the J gene lost 6 bases, with 12 bases spanning the gap. Per germline, CDR1 MDHEN and CDR2 SYDVKM. The CDR3 loop is CASRGSWGEQYF. For the CDR3, the DNA is TGTGCCAGCAGGGGTAGTTGGGGCGAGCAGTACTTC.

The genes are TRBV25-1 and TRBJ1-6, with 9 bases matching TRBD1. The J segment lost 9 bases and the V segment lost 3 bases, leaving 9 bases of the junction unmatched. Germline V lookup: CDR1 MGHDK, CDR2 SYGVNS. CDR3 length: 16 residues. Here the CDR3 DNA reads TGTGCCAGCAGTGATTCTCACAGGGGGCTAGGTTCACCCCTCCACTTT. Residues: CASSDSHRGLGSPLHF. Supplemented by reference TRBV25-1 and TRBJ1-6, the full variable domain reads EADIYQTPRYLVIGTGKKITLECSQTMGHDKMYWYQQDPGMELHLIHYSYGVNSTEKGDLSSESTVSRIRTEHFPLTLESARPSHTSQYLCASSDSHRGLGSPLHFGNGTRLTVT.

The chain recombines TRBV5-6 with TRBJ1-2, with D unclear. This CDR3 has 12 residues. Germline V gene lookup returns CDR1 SGHDT and CDR2 YYEEEE. V shed 4 bases and J shed 4 bases, with 8 bases lying between them. CDR3 in DNA: TGTGCCAGCAGCGCTGTCCCCTATGGCTACACCTTC. Amino acids: CASSAVPYGYTF.

V gene TRBV7-2 combines with J gene TRBJ2-5; TRBD2 agrees at 16 bases. Looked up from germline, CDR1 is SGHTA and CDR2 is FQGNSA. This CDR3 is 18 amino acids long. The trim removed 1 base at V and 6 bases at J, leaving 8 bases unmatched. CDR3 residues: CASSLEGLAGGPLKTQYF. CDR3 sequence (DNA): TGTGCCAGCAGCTTAGAGGGACTAGCGGGAGGGCCGTTGAAGACCCAGTACTTC.

The V call is TRBV28, the J call TRBJ2-1; D possibly matches TRBD1 or TRBD2 (5 bases each). V shed 3 bases and J shed 1 base, with 7 bases lying between them. The germline gives CDR1 MDHEN, CDR2 SYDVKM. The CDR3 spans 14 residues. This CDR3 is CASSFGGSYNEQFF. The CDR3 coding sequence is TGTGCCAGCAGTTTTGGGGGATCCTACAATGAGCAGTTCTTC.

V and J are TRBV6-1 and TRBJ1-2; D not certain. V was cut by 3 bases and J by 3 bases, with 8 bases left in between. The CDR3 is 13 amino acids. Germline V gene lookup returns CDR1 MNHNS and CDR2 SASEGT. This chain's CDR3 is CASSEAAHYGYTF. In nucleotides, the CDR3 is TGTGCCAGCAGTGAGGCAGCCCACTATGGCTACACCTTC.